Shown below are 16 T cell receptor beta chains from a single sample sequenced in a study of CD8 T cells in ankylosing spondylitis. Their target antigens are unknown. General study results and limits: A motif of 8 or 9 highly homologous TCR beta variants was seen as apparently characteristic of ankylosing spondylitis blood.

TCRdb re-called the 5' RACE reads with MiXCR, one entry per CDR3 protein. This table has about 220,000 distinct CDR3 sequences, 7.3% appearing once. Sequencing input: blood, either unsorted or a sorted T cell fraction (not recorded which). These receptor sequences come from a male donor with ankylosing spondylitis.

This clonotype showed up many times. The CDR3, as DNA: TGTGCCAGCAGTTTTACAGGGTTGGGTGAAAAACTGTTTTTT. Protein product: CASSFTGLGEKLFF. The V call is TRBV28, the J call TRBJ1-4; TRBD1 is a possible D gene (6 bases). Trimming cost V 3 bases and J 7 bases, with 12 bases left between them. The CDR3 sequence is 14 residues long. Germline-derived CDR1 and CDR2 are MDHEN and SYDVKM.

The table lists this clonotype with many counts. The chain is built from TRBV18 and TRBJ2-3, with a tentative D call TRBD2 (6 bases). This CDR3 is built from 13 residues. Germline V gene sequence: CDR1 KGHSH, CDR2 LQKENI. Trimming shortened V by 5 bases and J by 6 bases, and 12 bases separated the two germline ends. In DNA form, the CDR3 reads TGTGCCAGCTCATCAACTAGCTGGGATACGCAGTATTTT. Its protein is CASSSTSWDTQYF.

This clonotype was seen repeatedly, ten times or more. The rearrangement joins TRBV9 to TRBJ2-2; 9 nucleotides line up with TRBD1. The CDR3 loop spans 15 amino acids. CDR1 is SGDLS and CDR2 is YYNGEE in the germline V gene. J gave up 5 bases and V 0 bases, and 2 bases lay outside the gene matches. CDR3 region: CASSVAGTGTGELFF. The CDR3 nucleotides read TGTGCCAGCAGCGTAGCCGGGACAGGGACCGGGGAGCTGTTTTTT.

This clonotype was seen ten or more times. V is TRBV5-5 and J is TRBJ1-5; TRBD1 matches at 7 bases. The CDR3 runs 15 residues. Germline CDR1 and CDR2: SGHKS and YYEKEE (reference sequence). V lost 4 bases and J lost 2; bases outside the gene matches: 6. CDR3 DNA: TGTGCCAGCAGCCCGACAGGGTCGGGCAATCAGCCCCAGCATTTT. As protein: CASSPTGSGNQPQHF.

The V call is TRBV3-1, the J call TRBJ2-7; D is perhaps TRBD1 or TRBD2 (6 bases each). This CDR3 spans 16 amino acids. Germline V gives CDR1 LGHDT, CDR2 YNNKEL (reference sequence). The ends were cut back, 0 bases at V and 4 bases at J, with 16 bases in the middle. CDR3: CASSQDWGASNYEQYF. The DNA of the CDR3 is TGTGCCAGCAGCCAAGATTGGGGGGCGAGTAATTACGAGCAGTACTTC.

This clonotype appeared a few times. The chain links TRBV6-2 or TRBV6-3 to TRBJ1-1; no clear D. The CDR3 covers 12 residues. With 6 bases removed from V and 1 base from J, the gap between germline ends came to 6 bases. CDR1 and CDR2 (germline): MNHEY, SVGEGT. CDR3 sequence: CASRRGNTEAFF. CDR3 sequence (DNA): TGTGCCAGCAGGAGAGGGAACACTGAAGCTTTCTTT.

This clonotype was seen many times. This chain joins TRBV4-1 and TRBJ2-7; 10 nucleotides align to TRBD2. Trimming took 0 bases from V and 1 from J; bases not matched to a gene: 3. The CDR3 spans 16 residues. CDR1 MGHRA and CDR2 YSYEKL come from the germline V gene. The CDR3 loop is CASSQDPSGGSYEQYF. In nucleotides, the CDR3 is TGCGCCAGCAGCCAAGATCCTAGCGGGGGTTCCTACGAGCAGTACTTC.

The table lists this clonotype with many counts. V usage is TRBV27 and J usage is TRBJ1-4; D is undetermined. Germline V gives CDR1 MNHEY, CDR2 SMNVEV (reference sequence). The CDR3 consists of 14 residues. Trimming stripped 1 base from V and 10 bases from J, with 13 bases between. The CDR3 here is CASSLWSLRGKLFF. In DNA form, the CDR3 reads TGTGCCAGCAGTTTATGGTCCCTCCGGGGAAAACTGTTTTTT.

This clonotype was seen repeatedly, ten times or more. V and J are TRBV24-1 and TRBJ1-1; no firm D call. CDR1 is KGHDR and CDR2 is SFDVKD in the germline V gene. The CDR3 loop spans 13 amino acids. The ends were cut back, 6 bases at V and 1 base at J, with 8 bases in the middle. The CDR3 region is CATSSRRNTEAFF. The CDR3 DNA is TGTGCCACCAGTTCCCGGCGGAACACTGAAGCTTTCTTT.

In this sample, this clonotype turned up many times. The chain couples TRBV6-5 to TRBJ2-7; D call uncertain. Looked up from germline, CDR1 is MNHEY and CDR2 is SVGAGI. This CDR3 has 16 residues. The V and J ends lost 0 bases and 2 bases respectively, with 14 bases between them. The CDR3 region has the DNA TGTGCCAGCAGTTACTCACCCATAAAGGTTACCTACGAGCAGTACTTC. Translation gives CASSYSPIKVTYEQYF.

This clonotype has only a few counts. This rearrangement joins TRBV4-3 to TRBJ2-7; 8 bases match TRBD1. This CDR3 contains 14 residues. The germline V gene encodes CDR1 LGHNA and CDR2 YSLEER. The junction had 5 bases not matched to a gene; V was cut back by 3 bases and J by 4 bases. CDR3 bases: TGCGCCAGCAGCCACGGACAGGGATTGTACGAGCAGTACTTC. This sequence encodes CASSHGQGLYEQYF.

This chain links TRBV12-5 with TRBJ2-5; 11 bases line up with TRBD1. V trimming: 2 bases; J trimming: 2 bases; junction bases outside the gene matches: 4. Germline CDR1 LGHNT, CDR2 FRNRAP. The CDR3 spans 16 residues. Here the CDR3 DNA reads TGTGCTAGTGGTTTGACGGGGACAGGGGGACAAGAGACCCAGTACTTC. As protein: CASGLTGTGGQETQYF.

This clonotype was seen repeatedly, ten times or more. This chain links TRBV4-3 with TRBJ2-7; TRBD1 matches at 9 bases. J gave up 0 bases and V 4 bases, and 4 bases lay outside the gene matches. Germline V gene lookup returns CDR1 LGHNA and CDR2 YSLEER. CDR3 length: 15 amino acids. CDR3 protein: CASSPGTGSSYEQYF. The CDR3, as DNA: TGCGCCAGCAGCCCCGGGACAGGGAGCTCCTACGAGCAGTACTTC.

The J gene is TRBJ2-1, the V gene TRBV11-2, with TRBD2 matching over 9 bases. Trimming took 2 bases from V and 6 from J; bases not matched to a gene: 5. CDR1 SGHAT and CDR2 FQNNGV come from the germline V gene. The CDR3 is 15 residues long. The CDR3, as DNA: TGTGCCAGCAGCTTACAGTCACTAGCGGGCAATGAGCAGTTCTTC. Translated: CASSLQSLAGNEQFF.

The chain uses TRBV19 and TRBJ2-1, with 9 positions matching TRBD2. CDR3 length: 15 residues. Germline V CDR1 and CDR2: LNHDA, SQIVND (reference sequence). J gave up 3 bases and V 7 bases, and 7 bases lay outside the gene matches. The CDR3: CASKGLAGVYNEQFF. In DNA form, the CDR3 reads TGTGCCAGTAAGGGTTTAGCGGGAGTCTACAATGAGCAGTTCTTC.

This clonotype was seen many times. This chain connects TRBV20-1 to TRBJ2-1; TRBD2 aligns across 7 bases. With 5 bases clipped from V and 3 bases from J, the junction kept 7 bases outside the gene matches. This CDR3 has 14 amino acids. From germline, CDR1 is DFQATT and CDR2 SNEGSKA (reference sequence). Written as DNA, the CDR3 is TGCAGTGCTCCGCGGGAGAACGGCTACAATGAGCAGTTCTTC. It translates to CSAPRENGYNEQFF.